The 25 T cell receptor beta chains below come from one sample, sequenced in a study of cytomegalovirus exposure and HLA in healthy donors. Use of 60 Vbeta and 13 Jbeta primers characterized the PCR. Measured with immunoSEQ multiplex PCR; TCRdb has only the in-frame clones, and not every one. Of roughly 260,000 clones listed, roughly 86% are singletons. Source material: PBMCs. These receptors all come from a woman aged 40 to 55 in good health and CMV-seropositive.

The chain recombines TRBV7-2 with TRBJ2-2; 7 bases are shared with TRBD2. This CDR3 is built from 15 residues. J was trimmed by 5 bases and V by 0 bases; bases with no gene match: 3. Germline CDR1 SGHTA, CDR2 FQGNSA. The CDR3 DNA is TGTGCCAGCAGCTTAGCGGGAGGGCCAACCGGGGAGCTGTTTTTT. Translating it yields CASSLAGGPTGELFF.

The chain joins TRBV14 to TRBJ2-2, with TRBD2 matching over 14 bases. The CDR3 has 16 amino acids. The junction had 7 bases not matched to a gene; V was cut back by 6 bases and J by 7 bases. Germline CDR1 and CDR2: SGHDN and FVKESK. This CDR3 reads CASRLSGTSGSGELFF. The CDR3 DNA reads TGTGCCAGCAGACTTTCCGGGACTAGCGGGAGCGGGGAGCTGTTTTTT.

The chain is built from TRBV7-8 and TRBJ1-2; 10 bases are a match to TRBD1. Germline CDR1 reads SGHVS; CDR2 reads FQNEAQ. The V gene end was trimmed by 5 bases and the J gene end by 8 bases; junction bases not matched to a gene: 14. The CDR3 is 16 amino acids. Written as DNA, the CDR3 is TGTGCCAGCAGCGCCCCCGGGACAGGGGTCCGGGGCGGCTACACCTTC. Protein: CASSAPGTGVRGGYTF.

This chain uses TRBV6-5 with TRBJ1-3; D is ambiguous. V was shortened by 5 bases and J by 0 bases, with 5 bases between the two germline ends. CDR3 length equals 13 residues. Germline values: CDR1 MNHEY, CDR2 SVGAGI. CDR3 loop: CASSPVSGNTIYF. CDR3 sequence (DNA): TGTGCCAGCAGTCCTGTCTCTGGAAACACCATATATTTT.

Concerning this clone itself: An end of the junction does not agree with germline; a read error may underlie this. The V gene is TRBV14, the J gene TRBJ1-4, with D possibly matching TRBD1 (5 bases). CDR1 SGHDN and CDR2 FVKESK come from the germline V gene. The CDR3 is 17 amino acids. This chain's CDR3 is CASSQGRGSGTKEKLFF. The DNA of the CDR3 is TGTGCCAGCAGCCAAGGAAGAGGGAGTGGGACTAAGGAAAAACTGTTTTTT.

J is TRBJ1-4 and V is TRBV15; 10 bases agree with TRBD1. Germline CDR1 and CDR2: LNHNV and YYDKDF (reference sequence). The CDR3 loop spans 16 amino acids. Unmatched junction bases numbered 10, after V lost 5 bases and J lost 7 bases. CDR3 bases: TGTGCCACCAGCTTAACGACCGGGACAGGGGTTGAAAAACTGTTTTTT. Protein sequence: CATSLTTGTGVEKLFF. The whole variable domain, remainder taken from reference TRBV15 and TRBJ1-4, is DAMVIQNPRYQVTQFGKPVTLSCSQTLNHNVMYWYQQKSSQAPKLLFHYYDKDFNNEADTPDNFQSRRPNTSFCFLDIRSPGLGDTAMYLCATSLTTGTGVEKLFFGSGTQLSVL.

This chain joins TRBV5-1 and TRBJ1-1; D is uncertain. Trimming removed 0 bases from V and 1 base from J, with 7 bases in between. Germline CDR1 SGHRS, CDR2 YFSETQ. The CDR3 is 14 residues long. The DNA for the CDR3 is TGCGCCAGCAGCTTGGGGAGGGAGAACACTGAAGCTTTCTTT. The encoded protein is CASSLGRENTEAFF. Full variable domain (outside the CDR3, taken from reference TRBV5-1 and TRBJ1-1): KAGVTQTPRYLIKTRGQQVTLSCSPISGHRSVSWYQQTPGQGLQFLFEYFSETQRNKGNFPGRFSGRQFSNSRSEMNVSTLELGDSALYLCASSLGRENTEAFFGQGTRLTVV.

The chain has TRBV4-3 and TRBJ2-2; D not resolved. Trimming shortened V by 0 bases and J by 6 bases, and 11 bases separated the two germline ends. The CDR3 loop spans 15 amino acids. The germline V gene encodes CDR1 LGHNA and CDR2 YSLEER. This CDR3 is CASSQDRLVPGELFF. The CDR3 coding sequence is TGCGCCAGCAGCCAAGATCGGCTAGTCCCCGGGGAGCTGTTTTTT.

The V gene is TRBV4-2, the J gene TRBJ2-3; possible D gene TRBD1, 6 bases. The CDR3 loop spans 13 amino acids. Germline V lookup: CDR1 LGHNA, CDR2 YNFKEQ. Trimming removed 0 bases at V and 10 bases at J, with 11 bases between. The CDR3: CASSQDRGGAQYF. CDR3 nucleotide sequence: TGTGCCAGCAGCCAAGATCGAGGGGGTGCGCAGTATTTT.

The chain couples TRBV27 to TRBJ2-3; 9 bases agree with TRBD2. There are 16 residues in the CDR3. From germline, CDR1 is MNHEY and CDR2 SMNVEV (reference sequence). V shed 5 bases and J 3 bases; nucleotides not matched to a gene: 9. This chain's CDR3 is CASSALAGVGTDTQYF. The CDR3 DNA reads TGTGCCAGCAGTGCACTAGCGGGCGTGGGGACAGATACGCAGTATTTT.

The V call is TRBV5-4, the J call TRBJ2-5, with 8 positions matching TRBD2. Germline V gene lookup returns CDR1 SGHNT and CDR2 YYREEE (reference sequence). The V segment lost 4 bases and the J segment 3 bases; nucleotides outside the gene matches: 8. This CDR3 is 15 amino acids long. CDR3 bases: TGTGCCAGCAGCAGTAGCGGGAAAACTAAAGAGACCCAGTACTTC. Its protein product is CASSSSGKTKETQYF.

This chain uses TRBV5-1 with TRBJ2-7, with 8 bases identical to TRBD2. V lost 0 bases to trimming and J lost 4 bases; unmatched junction nucleotides: 6. CDR3 length equals 15 residues. CDR1 is SGHRS and CDR2 is YFSETQ in the germline V gene. The CDR3 loop is CASSLEAGGGYEQYF. The CDR3 bases are TGCGCCAGCAGCTTGGAGGCGGGAGGCGGTTACGAGCAGTACTTC.

The chain uses TRBV19 and TRBJ1-6, with TRBD1 matching over 8 bases. Germline CDR1 reads LNHDA; CDR2 reads SQIVND (reference sequence). The V segment lost 4 bases and the J segment 7 bases; nucleotides outside the gene matches: 6. The CDR3 spans 15 residues. The CDR3 loop reads CASSSNDRGNSPLHF. The CDR3 nucleotides read TGTGCCAGTAGTAGTAATGACAGGGGCAATTCACCCCTCCACTTT. The complete variable domain, with remaining parts taken from reference TRBV19 and TRBJ1-6, reads DGGITQSPKYLFRKEGQNVTLSCEQNLNHDAMYWYRQDPGQGLRLIYYSQIVNDFQKGDIAEGYSVSREKKESFPLTVTSAQKNPTAFYLCASSSNDRGNSPLHFGNGTRLTVT.

The rearrangement links TRBV6-1 to TRBJ2-7; 12 bases match TRBD2. This CDR3 is built from 15 residues. Germline loops: CDR1 MNHNS, CDR2 SASEGT. V lost 6 bases to trimming and J lost 4 bases; unmatched junction nucleotides: 7. Here the CDR3 DNA reads TGTGCCAGCAGGAGACTAGCGGGAGTATCATACGAGCAGTACTTC. The encoded protein is CASRRLAGVSYEQYF.

The chain employs TRBV2 and TRBJ2-6; 14 bases are shared with TRBD2. CDR1 is SNHLY and CDR2 is FYNNEI in the germline V gene. After removal of 6 bases from V and 3 bases from J, the junction contained 1 base not matched to a gene. CDR3 length equals 16 residues. The CDR3 region has the DNA TGTGCCAGCAGGGGACTAGCGGGAGTTGGGGCCAACGTCCTGACTTTC. Residues: CASRGLAGVGANVLTF. The whole variable domain, filled in from reference TRBV2 and TRBJ2-6, reads EPEVTQTPSHQVTQMGQEVILRCVPISNHLYFYWYRQILGQKVEFLVSFYNNEISEKSEIFDDQFSVERPDGSNFTLKIRSTKLEDSAMYFCASRGLAGVGANVLTFGAGSRLTVL.

V gene TRBV6-5 combines with J gene TRBJ2-5; 8 nucleotides align to TRBD1. The germline V gene encodes CDR1 MNHEY and CDR2 SVGAGI. The CDR3 consists of 13 residues. V lost 7 bases and J lost 5; bases outside the gene matches: 6. The CDR3, as DNA: TGTGCCAGCACTCCCCGGACAGGGGAGACCCAGTACTTC. As protein: CASTPRTGETQYF.

The chain is built from TRBV30 and TRBJ2-1; 9 bases fit TRBD2. The CDR3 loop spans 14 amino acids. The germline gives CDR1 GTSNPN, CDR2 SVGIG (reference sequence). V lost 8 bases and J lost 7; bases outside the gene matches: 12. CDR3 DNA sequence: TGTGCCGGCTTAAATAGCGGGAGCCCTAATGAGCAGTTCTTC. Its protein product is CAGLNSGSPNEQFF.

V is TRBV27 and J is TRBJ2-7, with 10 bases fitting TRBD2. V was pared by 8 bases and J by 4 bases, with 5 bases of the junction left unmatched. The CDR3 spans 13 residues. The V gene's germline CDR1 is MNHEY and CDR2 SMNVEV (reference sequence). The CDR3 is CASGASGSYEQYF. CDR3 DNA sequence: TGTGCCAGCGGGGCTAGCGGGAGTTACGAGCAGTACTTC.

This rearrangement joins TRBV19 to TRBJ1-1, with D perhaps matching TRBD1 (5 bases). Germline V lookup: CDR1 LNHDA, CDR2 SQIVND (reference sequence). The CDR3 extends over 14 amino acids. V was shortened by 9 bases and J by 1 base, with 15 bases between the two germline ends. Here the CDR3 DNA reads TGTGCCAGCCGCGCTCCAGGGCCGAACACTGAAGCTTTCTTT. Protein sequence: CASRAPGPNTEAFF.

The V gene is TRBV11-3, the J gene TRBJ2-1, with TRBD2 matching 8 bases. V shed 7 bases and J 8 bases; nucleotides not matched to a gene: 10. This CDR3 spans 14 amino acids. Germline loops: CDR1 SGHNT, CDR2 YENEEA. This CDR3 is CASTQGLGNYEQFF. The DNA of the CDR3 is TGTGCCAGCACCCAGGGACTAGGTAACTATGAGCAGTTCTTC.

The chain recombines TRBV7-2 with TRBJ2-4; TRBD1 aligns across 7 bases. Germline V lookup: CDR1 SGHTA, CDR2 FQGNSA. The CDR3 is 15 amino acids. Trimming at V came to 1 base and at J to 8 bases, leaving 8 bases not matched to a gene. Here the CDR3 reads CASSLGNRGGDIQYF. CDR3 nucleotides: TGTGCCAGCAGCTTAGGGAACAGGGGTGGGGACATTCAGTACTTC.

V is TRBV27 and J is TRBJ1-2; tentatively, D is TRBD1 (5 bases). CDR1 and CDR2 (germline): MNHEY, SMNVEV (reference sequence). The CDR3 has 13 residues. V lost 2 bases to trimming and J lost 4 bases, with 8 bases between them. This chain's CDR3 is CASSLRQGYGYTF. The DNA of the CDR3 is TGTGCCAGCAGTTTACGTCAGGGCTATGGCTACACCTTC.

The chain combines TRBV21-1 with TRBJ2-3; the D call in the table, TRBD2, was not verified against the DNA. TRBV21-1 is termed a pseudogene. The CDR3 covers 18 residues. The CDR3: CASSKVAIGGRVTDTQYF. Written as DNA, the CDR3 is TGTGCCAGCAGCAAAGTAGCTATAGGCGGGAGGGTCACAGATACGCAGTATTTT.

The CDR3 is CASSFPARGNTGELFF. In nucleotides, the CDR3 is TGTGCCAGCAGTTTTCCCGCCAGGGGAAACACCGGGGAGCTGTTTTTT. The V gene is TRBV27, the J gene TRBJ2-2; maybe TRBD1 (6 bases). The CDR3 covers 16 residues. V lost 3 bases and J lost 2, with 13 bases in between. Per the germline V gene, CDR1 is MNHEY and CDR2 is SMNVEV (reference sequence).

V and J are TRBV7-9 and TRBJ1-2; no definite D call. V shed 4 bases and J shed 6 bases, with 9 bases lying between them. The CDR3 has 12 amino acids. Germline CDR1 reads SEHNR; CDR2 reads FQNEAQ (reference sequence). For the CDR3, the DNA is TGTGCCAGCAGCTGGAGTATTGATGGCTACACCTTC. It is translated as CASSWSIDGYTF.